This TCR beta chain was sequenced in a study of T cells in Graves' hyperthyroidism and ophthalmopathy (dated by TCRdb to between 2017 and 2020). For context, the study as a whole: Peripheral blood samples were taken at the time of initial diagnosis, prior to any treatment. A discovery cohort of about a hundred patients, roughly 45 with Graves' ophthalmopathy and 55 to 65 with stable Graves' hyperthyroidism, was used to find distinguishing TCR V-J signatures. Prospective prediction of ophthalmopathy was tested in an independent validation cohort of 18 to 20 hyperthyroidism patients and 17 patients who later progressed to ophthalmopathy. The 95 to 100 discovery patients were randomly split 7:3 into training and test sets. The study also compared thyroid tissue and blood T-cell repertoires from about 6 Graves' hyperthyroidism patients. After sampling, hyperthyroidism patients received methimazole starting at 30 mg daily, and ophthalmopathy patients received high-dose intravenous methylprednisolone. The paper reports TCR Vbeta CDR3 sequencing of 130 to 150 peripheral blood samples: around 45 ophthalmopathy, about 75 hyperthyroidism and around 17 progressor patients. Overall study outcomes, separate from this receptor: Blood samples also contained most of the expanded thyroid clonotypes (frequency above 0.001), which suggests that blood repertoires may reflect thyroid immune responses. Sample size was not statistically predetermined, and investigators were not blinded to group allocation. A 13 V-J signature model separated ophthalmopathy from stable hyperthyroidism, with about 90% sensitivity and about 81% specificity in cross-validation and 80%/75% in testing. In validation, the model predicted progression to ophthalmopathy a median of around 6.5 months before onset, with roughly 71% sensitivity and 72.22% specificity.

A patient counted as having stable Graves' hyperthyroidism if no progression to ophthalmopathy occurred over 18 months of follow-up. Hyperthyroidism patients were newly diagnosed, had a disease duration of under 2 months, and were aged 18 to 65 years. The study excluded patients with uncontrolled infections, other autoimmune diseases, pregnancy or lactation. Diagnoses were based on clinical symptoms, serum thyroxine and TRAb, thyroid ultrasound and orbital computed tomography. PBMCs were isolated from around 10 ml of fresh peripheral blood by Ficoll-Paque density gradient centrifugation. Total RNA was extracted using Trizol reagent, and RNA quality was assessed on an Agilent 2100 Bioanalyzer. Amplification of TCR beta CDR3 regions was carried out from RNA transcripts. The TCR CDR3 was subjected to a first round of RT-PCR using the HTBI primer set and the Qiagen OneStep RT-PCR kit. The libraries were constructed in a second round of multiplex PCR and then size-selected and purified. Libraries were sequenced paired-end with 100 bp reads on an Illumina HiSeq2000. The authors' pipeline ran thus. SOAPnuke was used to process the raw data, with reads discarded if the reads contained adapters or uncalled bases, had a mean Phred below 15, or lacked an exact constant-primer or identifier match. High-quality paired reads were merged with COPE v1.2.5, and unique nucleotide sequences were defined as clonotypes. MiTCR v1.1 was used to align clonotypes to the IMGT TRBV, TRBD and TRBJ reference segments. Only V-J combinations with frequency above 0.0001, covering 99% to 99.2% of repertoires, were analysed. A TCS score was defined as the ratio of F50 (clonal expansion) to E x V (chaos), with BLOSUM62-based TCRdist applied between CDR3 peptides within each V-J. Welch's t-statistics and random forest reduced fewer than 550 V-J features to 13, which were used in a naive Bayes classifier (R e1071). The similarity between thyroid and blood repertoires was quantified using the Morisita-Horn index. TCRdb reprocessed the public reads (quality trimming at Q25 with fastp, clone calling with MiXCR) and kept in-frame beta chains. Each CDR3 protein appears once, grouped with its most common genes and DNA. In this record, the V and J calls reflect TCRdb's handling and not the investigators' own analysis. Recorded for this sample are hundreds of thousands of distinct CDR3 sequences; 38% of them occurred a single time. The top ten clones comprise around 9.3% of the sample.

On this clonotype itself: The specificity of this receptor is unknown. A much larger clone lies a single base off, so this may be a read error.

This receptor was identified in a man aged 18 to 30 with Graves' hyperthyroidism. Sequences were obtained from blood.

The CDR3 in this case is CASSVELAGGLETQYF. In nucleotides, the sequence is TGTGCCAGCAGCGTAGAACTAGCGGGGGGGCTGGAGACCCAGTACTTC. The chain is made from TRBV9 and TRBJ2-5; TRBD2 fits 13 bases in the junction. From a lookup of the germline V gene, CDR1 and CDR2 are SGDLS and YYNGEE. The cysteine opens and the phenylalanine closes a CDR3 of 16 amino acids. Just the 48-base CDR3 DNA is kept, in frame starting at base 1. The V end gives up 0 bases and the J end 5 bases, leaving 4 bases in the junction not matched to a gene.